Described below is a single T cell receptor beta chain sequence and its context. Its antigen is not identified. The V gene's germline CDR1 is LGHNA and CDR2 YSLEER. V lost 1 base and J 3 bases, leaving 11 bases between the germline ends. The CDR3 loop spans 15 amino acids. It was with a sample-barcoded 5' primer and a J-beta primer mix that a second PCR of roughly 7 to 12 cycles was run. TCRdb reanalysed the 5' RACE reads using MiXCR and keeps one entry per CDR3 protein. The table includes 800,000 or so distinct CDR3 sequences, 55% to 65% detected once. This specimen comes from a study of blood T cells in healthy people across ages. Study-wide background: Through template switching, about one barcoded beta molecule was captured per two T cells, as measured in model experiments. Study-wide findings and caveats: The lack of PBMC sorting stopped any conclusive naive versus antigen-experienced comparison.

The receptor's source is a man in his thirties or forties in good health. Specimen: blood. V and J are TRBV4-3 and TRBJ2-3; tentatively, D is TRBD2 (5 bases). As DNA, the CDR3 is TGCGCCAGCAGCCAAGGAGGGCAGTGGACAGATACGCAGTATTTT. Its translation: CASSQGGQWTDTQYF.